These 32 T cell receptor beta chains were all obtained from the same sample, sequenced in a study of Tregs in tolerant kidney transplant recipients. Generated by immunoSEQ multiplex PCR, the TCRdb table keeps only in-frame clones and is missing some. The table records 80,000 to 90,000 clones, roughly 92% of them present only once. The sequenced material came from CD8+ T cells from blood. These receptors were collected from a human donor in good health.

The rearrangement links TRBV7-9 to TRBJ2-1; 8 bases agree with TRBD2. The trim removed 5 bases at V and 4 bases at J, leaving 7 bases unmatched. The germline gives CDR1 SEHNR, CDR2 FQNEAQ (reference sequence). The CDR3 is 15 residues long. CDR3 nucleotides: TGTGCCAGCAGCCCGTCCGGGGGGGGATACAATGAGCAGTTCTTC. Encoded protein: CASSPSGGGYNEQFF.

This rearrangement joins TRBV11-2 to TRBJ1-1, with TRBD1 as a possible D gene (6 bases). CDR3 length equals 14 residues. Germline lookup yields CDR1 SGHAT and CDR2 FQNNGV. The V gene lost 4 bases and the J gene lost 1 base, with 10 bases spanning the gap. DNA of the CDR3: TGTGCCAGCAGCTACCTGACAGGGAACACTGAAGCTTTCTTT. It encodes CASSYLTGNTEAFF.

CDR3 sequence reads: CASSVGGWGQPQHF. CDR3 bases: TGTGCCAGCAGCGTAGGGGGTTGGGGCCAGCCCCAGCATTTT. This chain uses TRBV9 with TRBJ1-5; tentative D call: TRBD1 (5 bases). The CDR3 is made up of 14 amino acids. The germline V and J ends were trimmed by 0 bases and 7 bases, with 11 bases remaining between them. Germline CDR1 reads SGDLS; CDR2 reads YYNGEE.

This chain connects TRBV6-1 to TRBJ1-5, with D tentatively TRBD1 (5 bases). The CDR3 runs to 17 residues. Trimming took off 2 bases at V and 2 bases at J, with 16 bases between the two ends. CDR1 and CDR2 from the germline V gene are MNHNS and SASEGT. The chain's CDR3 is CASSEIRGGRGNQPQHF. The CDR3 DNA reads TGTGCCAGCAGTGAAATAAGGGGTGGTAGGGGCAATCAGCCCCAGCATTTT.

CDR3 amino acids: CASSLDPREETEAFF. CDR3 nucleotides: TGTGCCAGCAGCTTAGACCCCCGAGAGGAGACTGAAGCTTTCTTT. V usage is TRBV7-9 and J usage is TRBJ1-1; D gene uncertain. The length of the CDR3 is 15 residues. Germline V CDR1 and CDR2: SEHNR, FQNEAQ (reference sequence). V lost 1 base, J lost 5 bases, and 14 bases lay in between.

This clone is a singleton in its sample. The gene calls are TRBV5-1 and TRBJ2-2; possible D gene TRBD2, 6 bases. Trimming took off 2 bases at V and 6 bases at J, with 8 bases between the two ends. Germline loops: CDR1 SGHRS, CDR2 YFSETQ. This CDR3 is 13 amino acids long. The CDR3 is CASSFGGAGELFF. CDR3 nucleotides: TGCGCCAGCAGCTTCGGGGGTGCCGGGGAGCTGTTTTTT.

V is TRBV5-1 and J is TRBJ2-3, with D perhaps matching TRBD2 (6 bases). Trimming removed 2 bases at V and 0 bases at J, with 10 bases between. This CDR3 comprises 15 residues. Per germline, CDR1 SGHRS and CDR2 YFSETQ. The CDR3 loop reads CASSFNGRSTDTQYF. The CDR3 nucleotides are TGCGCCAGCAGCTTCAACGGGAGAAGCACAGATACGCAGTATTTT.

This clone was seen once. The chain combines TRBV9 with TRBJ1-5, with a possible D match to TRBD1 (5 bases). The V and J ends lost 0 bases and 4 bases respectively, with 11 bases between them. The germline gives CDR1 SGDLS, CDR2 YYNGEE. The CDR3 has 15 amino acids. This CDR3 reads CASSVGGDRNQPQHF. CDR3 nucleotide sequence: TGTGCCAGCAGCGTAGGGGGGGATCGGAATCAGCCCCAGCATTTT.

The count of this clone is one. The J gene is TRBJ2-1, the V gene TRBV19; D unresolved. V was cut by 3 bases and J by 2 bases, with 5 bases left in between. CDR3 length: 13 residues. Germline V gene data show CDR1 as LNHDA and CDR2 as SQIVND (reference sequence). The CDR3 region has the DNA TGTGCCAGTAGTATTGCACCCTACAATGAGCAGTTCTTC. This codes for CASSIAPYNEQFF.

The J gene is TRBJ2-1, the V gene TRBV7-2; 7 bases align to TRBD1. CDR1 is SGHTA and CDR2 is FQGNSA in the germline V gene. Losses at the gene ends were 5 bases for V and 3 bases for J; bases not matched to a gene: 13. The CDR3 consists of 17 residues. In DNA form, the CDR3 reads TGTGCCAGCAGCAAAAACGTCCGGGACAGAATCTACAATGAGCAGTTCTTC. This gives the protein CASSKNVRDRIYNEQFF.

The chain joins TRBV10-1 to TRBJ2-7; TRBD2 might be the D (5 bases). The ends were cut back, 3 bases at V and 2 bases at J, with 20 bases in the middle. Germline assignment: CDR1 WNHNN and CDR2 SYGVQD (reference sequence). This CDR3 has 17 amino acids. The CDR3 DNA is TGCGCCAGCAGTGAAGGTACGTGGGAGACAATCACCTACGAGCAGTACTTC. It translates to CASSEGTWETITYEQYF.

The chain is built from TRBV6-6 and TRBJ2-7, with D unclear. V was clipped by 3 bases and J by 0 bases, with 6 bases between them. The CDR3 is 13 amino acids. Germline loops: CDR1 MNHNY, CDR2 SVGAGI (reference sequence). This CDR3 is CASSYALSYEQYF. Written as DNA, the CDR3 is TGTGCCAGCAGTTATGCTCTCTCCTACGAGCAGTACTTC.

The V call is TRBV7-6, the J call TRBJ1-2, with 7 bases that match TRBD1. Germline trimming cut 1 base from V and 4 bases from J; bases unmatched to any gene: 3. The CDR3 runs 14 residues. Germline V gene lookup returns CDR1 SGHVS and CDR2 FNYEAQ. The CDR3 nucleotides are TGTGCCAGCAGCTTAGGGTCAGGGGGCTATGGCTACACCTTC. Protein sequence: CASSLGSGGYGYTF.

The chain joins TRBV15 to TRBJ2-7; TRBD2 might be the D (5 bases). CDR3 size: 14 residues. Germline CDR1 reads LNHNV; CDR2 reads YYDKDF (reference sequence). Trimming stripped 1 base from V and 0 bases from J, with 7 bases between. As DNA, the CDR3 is TGTGCCACCAGCAGAGTAGGGAGCTCCTACGAGCAGTACTTC. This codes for CATSRVGSSYEQYF.

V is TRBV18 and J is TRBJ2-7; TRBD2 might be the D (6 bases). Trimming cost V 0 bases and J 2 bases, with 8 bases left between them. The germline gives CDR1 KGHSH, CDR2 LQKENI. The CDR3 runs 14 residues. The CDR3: CASSPPGTPYEQYF. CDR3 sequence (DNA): TGTGCCAGCTCACCACCCGGGACTCCCTACGAGCAGTACTTC. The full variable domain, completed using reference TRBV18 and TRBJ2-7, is NAGVMQNPRHLVRRRGQEARLRCSPMKGHSHVYWYRQLPEEGLKFMVYLQKENIIDESGMPKERFSAEFPKEGPSILRIQQVVRGDSAAYFCASSPPGTPYEQYFGPGTRLTVT.

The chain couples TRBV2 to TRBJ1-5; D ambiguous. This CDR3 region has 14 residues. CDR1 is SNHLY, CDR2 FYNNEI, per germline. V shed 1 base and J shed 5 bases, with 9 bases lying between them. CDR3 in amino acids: CASSEGTEYQPQHF. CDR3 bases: TGTGCCAGCAGTGAAGGGACTGAATATCAGCCCCAGCATTTT. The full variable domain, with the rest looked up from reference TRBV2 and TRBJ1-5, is EPEVTQTPSHQVTQMGQEVILRCVPISNHLYFYWYRQILGQKVEFLVSFYNNEISEKSEIFDDQFSVERPDGSNFTLKIRSTKLEDSAMYFCASSEGTEYQPQHFGDGTRLSIL.

The CDR3 reads CASSLEVGYEQYF. The CDR3 DNA reads as TGTGCCAGCAGCTTAGAAGTCGGGTACGAGCAGTACTTC. J is TRBJ2-7 and V is TRBV13, with unresolved D. The CDR3 covers 13 residues. V lost 1 base to trimming and J lost 4 bases, with 8 bases between them. Germline-derived CDR1 and CDR2 are PRHDT and FYEKMQ (reference sequence).

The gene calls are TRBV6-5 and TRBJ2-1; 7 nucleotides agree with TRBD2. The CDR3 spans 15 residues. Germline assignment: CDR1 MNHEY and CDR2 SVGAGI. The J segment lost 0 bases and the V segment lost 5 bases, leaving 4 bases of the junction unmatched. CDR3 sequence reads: CASSPKRDSYNEQFF. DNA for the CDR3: TGTGCCAGCAGTCCGAAGCGGGACTCCTACAATGAGCAGTTCTTC.

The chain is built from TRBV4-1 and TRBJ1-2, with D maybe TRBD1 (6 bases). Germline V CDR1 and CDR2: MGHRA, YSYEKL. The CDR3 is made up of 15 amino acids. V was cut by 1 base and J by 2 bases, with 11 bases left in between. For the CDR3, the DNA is TGCGCCAGCAGCCAAGCAGGGGAGGGAAACTATGGCTACACCTTC. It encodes CASSQAGEGNYGYTF.

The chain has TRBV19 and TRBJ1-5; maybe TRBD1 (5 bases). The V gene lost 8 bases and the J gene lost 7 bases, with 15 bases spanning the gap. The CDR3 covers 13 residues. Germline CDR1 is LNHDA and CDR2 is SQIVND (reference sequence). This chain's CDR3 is CASGWGGEQPQHF. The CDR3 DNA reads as TGTGCCAGTGGGTGGGGCGGGGAACAGCCCCAGCATTTT.

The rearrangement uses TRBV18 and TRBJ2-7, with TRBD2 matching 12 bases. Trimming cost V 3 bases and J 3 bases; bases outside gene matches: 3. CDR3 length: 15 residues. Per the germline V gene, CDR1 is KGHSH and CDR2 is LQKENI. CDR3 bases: TGTGCCAGCTCACCGACTAGCGGGAGTGGCTACGAGCAGTACTTC. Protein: CASSPTSGSGYEQYF.

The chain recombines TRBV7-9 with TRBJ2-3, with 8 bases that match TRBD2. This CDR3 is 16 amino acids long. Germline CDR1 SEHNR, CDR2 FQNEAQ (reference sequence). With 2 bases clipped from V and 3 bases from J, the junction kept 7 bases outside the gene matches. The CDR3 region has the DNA TGTGCCAGCAGCTTAACCAGCGGGAGACGAACAGATACGCAGTATTTT. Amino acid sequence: CASSLTSGRRTDTQYF.

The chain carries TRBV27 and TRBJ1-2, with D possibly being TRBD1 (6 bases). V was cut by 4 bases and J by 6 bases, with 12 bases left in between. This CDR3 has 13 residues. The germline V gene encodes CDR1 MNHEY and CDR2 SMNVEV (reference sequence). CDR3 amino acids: CASSSTGLDGYTF. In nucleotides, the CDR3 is TGTGCCAGCAGTTCGACAGGATTGGATGGCTACACCTTC.

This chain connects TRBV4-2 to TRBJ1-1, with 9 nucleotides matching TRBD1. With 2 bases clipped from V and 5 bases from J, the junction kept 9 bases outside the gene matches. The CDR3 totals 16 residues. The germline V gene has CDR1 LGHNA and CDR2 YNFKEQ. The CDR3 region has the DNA TGTGCCAGCAGCCAACCTTGGGACAGGGAGGATACTGAAGCTTTCTTT. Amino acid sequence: CASSQPWDREDTEAFF.

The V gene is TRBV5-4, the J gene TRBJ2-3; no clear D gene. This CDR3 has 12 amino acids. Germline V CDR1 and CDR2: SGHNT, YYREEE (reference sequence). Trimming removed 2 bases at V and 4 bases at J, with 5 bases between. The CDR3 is CASSFSPDTQYF. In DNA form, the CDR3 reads TGTGCCAGCAGCTTTTCCCCAGATACGCAGTATTTT.

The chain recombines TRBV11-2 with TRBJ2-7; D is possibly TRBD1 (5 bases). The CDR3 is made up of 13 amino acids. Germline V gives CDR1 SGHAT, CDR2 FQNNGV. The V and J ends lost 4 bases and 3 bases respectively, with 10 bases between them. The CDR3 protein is CASSSYRFYEQYF. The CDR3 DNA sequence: TGTGCCAGCAGCTCATACAGGTTCTACGAGCAGTACTTC.

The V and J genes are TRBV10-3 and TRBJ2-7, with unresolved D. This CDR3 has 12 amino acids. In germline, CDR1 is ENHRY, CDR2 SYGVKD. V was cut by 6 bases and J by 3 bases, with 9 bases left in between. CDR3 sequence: CAIRSQLYEQYF. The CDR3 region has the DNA TGTGCCATCAGATCCCAGCTCTACGAGCAGTACTTC.

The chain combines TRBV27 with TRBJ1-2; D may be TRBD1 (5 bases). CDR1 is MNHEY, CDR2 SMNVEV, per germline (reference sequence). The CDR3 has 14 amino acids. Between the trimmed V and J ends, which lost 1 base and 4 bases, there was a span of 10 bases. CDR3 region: CASSLWAGPYGYTF. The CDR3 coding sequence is TGTGCCAGCAGTTTATGGGCAGGGCCCTATGGCTACACCTTC.

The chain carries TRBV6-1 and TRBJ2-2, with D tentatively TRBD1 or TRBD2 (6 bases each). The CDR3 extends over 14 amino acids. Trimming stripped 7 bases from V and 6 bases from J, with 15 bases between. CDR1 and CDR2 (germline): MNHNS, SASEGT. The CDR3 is CASTRRGAPGELFF. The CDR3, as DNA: TGTGCCAGCACTAGAAGGGGGGCTCCCGGGGAGCTGTTTTTT.

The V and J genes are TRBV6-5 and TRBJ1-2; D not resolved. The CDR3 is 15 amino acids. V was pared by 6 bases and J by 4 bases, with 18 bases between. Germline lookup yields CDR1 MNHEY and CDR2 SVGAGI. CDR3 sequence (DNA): TGTGCCAGCAGACTATCCCAGGAGGTGGGCTATGGCTACACCTTC. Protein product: CASRLSQEVGYGYTF.

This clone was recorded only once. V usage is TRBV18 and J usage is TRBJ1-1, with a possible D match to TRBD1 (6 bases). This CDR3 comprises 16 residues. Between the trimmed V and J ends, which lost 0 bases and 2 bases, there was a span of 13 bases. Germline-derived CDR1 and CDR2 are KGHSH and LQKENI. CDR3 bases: TGTGCCAGCTCACCACCGGACAGACCCCCCAACACTGAAGCTTTCTTT. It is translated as CASSPPDRPPNTEAFF.

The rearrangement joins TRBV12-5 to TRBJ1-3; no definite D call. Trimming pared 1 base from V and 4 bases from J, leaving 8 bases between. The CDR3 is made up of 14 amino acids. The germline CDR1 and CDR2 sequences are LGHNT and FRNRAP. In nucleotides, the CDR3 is TGTGCTAGTGGTTTGGGCCTAACAGGAAACACCATATATTTT. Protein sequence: CASGLGLTGNTIYF.